This T cell receptor beta chain was recorded in a study of blood T cell repertoires in COVID-19. Sequencing was performed with immunoSEQ multiplex PCR; in TCRdb, only in-frame clones are kept and a portion is missing. The sample lists 200,000 or so clones; 90% were seen once. CDR3 size: 16 residues. With 2 bases removed from V and 0 bases from J, the gap between germline ends came to 11 bases. Germline CDR1 and CDR2: MDHEN and SYDVKM. What was sequenced was peripheral blood. The source of this sequence is a man in his thirties or forties with COVID-19, enrolled during active disease. The chain employs TRBV28 and TRBJ2-1; D uncertain. CDR3 DNA sequence: TGTGCCAGCAGTTTAATTGGCTCCCTCTCCTACAATGAGCAGTTCTTC. It yields the protein CASSLIGSLSYNEQFF.